The next 31 T cell receptor beta chains were all read from a single sample in a study of cytotoxic CD8 clonotypes in ibrutinib-treated CLL. Sequenced by immunoSEQ multiplex PCR; TCRdb stores in-frame clones only, minus some. This table has approximately 160,000 clones, roughly 90% appearing once. The sequencing used PBMCs, collected at disease progression, from a patient treated with ibrutinib. Receptors originate from a human donor with chronic lymphocytic leukemia.

This clone was seen just once. The J gene is TRBJ2-5, the V gene TRBV5-1; possibly TRBD2 for D (6 bases). The CDR3 is 15 residues long. Germline CDR1 and CDR2: SGHRS and YFSETQ. The V and J ends lost 1 base and 3 bases respectively, with 13 bases between them. The CDR3 loop is CASSLLGLLEETQYF. Here the CDR3 DNA reads TGCGCCAGCAGCTTGTTGGGACTCCTAGAAGAGACCCAGTACTTC.

Of note for this clone: The junction differs from germline at one of its ends, possibly a read error. The V gene is TRBV10-1, the J gene TRBJ2-6; no clear D. Germline V CDR1 and CDR2: WNHNN, SYGVQD (reference sequence). The CDR3 totals 16 residues. The CDR3 is CASTWRRPSWANVLTF. CDR3 DNA: TGCGCCAGCACATGGAGACGGCCCTCTTGGGCCAACGTCCTGACTTTC.

This sequence joins TRBV7-2 and TRBJ2-5; D not certain. The germline V and J ends were trimmed by 5 bases and 4 bases, with 11 bases remaining between them. The CDR3 spans 13 residues. CDR1 is SGHTA and CDR2 is FQGNSA in the germline V gene. Written as DNA, the CDR3 is TGTGCCAGCAGCCTGCAACCCCTAGAGACCCAGTACTTC. It is translated as CASSLQPLETQYF.

This clone was detected only once. The chain employs TRBV6-6 and TRBJ2-1; 7 positions agree with TRBD2. The junction had 10 bases not matched to a gene; V was cut back by 0 bases and J by 11 bases. CDR1 is MNHNY, CDR2 SVGAGI, per germline (reference sequence). The CDR3 runs 15 residues. The CDR3 coding sequence is TGTGCCAGCAGTTACTCTTTCGTCTCTAGCGGACAGCAGTTCTTC. The encoded protein is CASSYSFVSSGQQFF.

V gene TRBV5-1 combines with J gene TRBJ2-2, with 8 bases that match TRBD1. Germline V lookup: CDR1 SGHRS, CDR2 YFSETQ. V was pared by 4 bases and J by 6 bases, with 14 bases of the junction left unmatched. The CDR3 loop spans 17 amino acids. CDR3 residues: CASSTDRGGFIAGELFF. Written as DNA, the CDR3 is TGCGCCAGCAGCACCGACAGGGGAGGTTTTATCGCCGGGGAGCTGTTTTTT.

This sequence joins TRBV4-2 and TRBJ2-1, with 8 bases aligning to TRBD2. Trimming at V came to 1 base and at J to 9 bases, leaving 17 bases not matched to a gene. Germline CDR1 and CDR2: LGHNA and YNFKEQ. CDR3 size: 18 residues. CDR3 loop: CASSQARLANNEGGEQFF. The CDR3 bases are TGTGCCAGCAGCCAAGCCCGACTAGCGAATAATGAAGGGGGTGAGCAGTTCTTC.

The chain joins TRBV15 to TRBJ1-1; D gene unclear. V was clipped by 0 bases and J by 1 base, with 12 bases between them. Germline V lookup: CDR1 LNHNV, CDR2 YYDKDF (reference sequence). The CDR3 runs 16 residues. As DNA, the CDR3 is TGTGCCACCAGCAGAGATCCTGACGGATGGAACACTGAAGCTTTCTTT. Its protein product is CATSRDPDGWNTEAFF.

The chain couples TRBV5-6 to TRBJ2-3; D perhaps matches TRBD1 (6 bases). V shed 1 base and J shed 1 base, with 10 bases lying between them. Germline V gene sequence: CDR1 SGHDT, CDR2 YYEEEE. This CDR3 comprises 15 residues. CDR3: CASSLLSGGTDTQYF. CDR3 sequence (DNA): TGTGCCAGCAGCTTGTTGTCAGGGGGCACAGATACGCAGTATTTT.

J is TRBJ1-1 and V is TRBV7-9, with D perhaps TRBD1 (5 bases). The germline V gene encodes CDR1 SEHNR and CDR2 FQNEAQ (reference sequence). V lost 8 bases, J lost 5 bases, and 15 bases lay in between. This CDR3 region has 13 residues. CDR3 residues: CASGTGRGTEAFF. CDR3 coding DNA: TGTGCCAGCGGGACCGGACGAGGAACTGAAGCTTTCTTT.

The chain couples TRBV5-1 to TRBJ1-1; D ambiguous. The germline V gene has CDR1 SGHRS and CDR2 YFSETQ. The CDR3 extends over 15 amino acids. The V and J ends lost 0 bases and 1 base respectively, with 10 bases between them. The CDR3 spells CASSLVPGSNTEAFF. The CDR3 DNA sequence: TGCGCCAGCAGCTTGGTTCCAGGTTCGAACACTGAAGCTTTCTTT.

The CDR3 reads CASSADRSQETQYF. CDR3 DNA sequence: TGTGCCAGCAGCGCCGACAGGAGCCAAGAGACCCAGTACTTC. This sequence joins TRBV7-6 and TRBJ2-5; possible D gene TRBD1, 6 bases. V lost 5 bases and J 1 base, leaving 11 bases between the germline ends. This CDR3 has 14 residues. Looked up from germline, CDR1 is SGHVS and CDR2 is FNYEAQ.

The chain employs TRBV11-1 and TRBJ1-1, with 7 positions matching TRBD1. V lost 1 base to trimming and J lost 1 base; unmatched junction nucleotides: 0. Germline CDR1 is SGHAT and CDR2 is FQDESV (reference sequence). The CDR3 totals 14 residues. CDR3 residues: CASSLGQGNTEAFF. DNA of the CDR3: TGTGCCAGCAGCTTAGGACAGGGGAACACTGAAGCTTTCTTT.

This clone came up once. The J gene is TRBJ2-7, the V gene TRBV7-2; D is possibly TRBD2 (5 bases). V was shortened by 1 base and J by 6 bases, with 13 bases between the two germline ends. Germline CDR1 reads SGHTA; CDR2 reads FQGNSA. The CDR3 contains 14 residues. The CDR3 here is CASSLDGVSPEQYF. The CDR3 DNA is TGTGCCAGCAGCTTAGACGGGGTCTCTCCCGAGCAGTACTTC.

This clone has only a few counts. The chain couples TRBV11-3 to TRBJ2-7; either TRBD1 or TRBD2 may supply D (5 bases each). V lost 5 bases to trimming and J lost 7 bases, with 12 bases between them. The CDR3 loop spans 12 amino acids. Germline CDR1 is SGHNT and CDR2 is YENEEA. Here the CDR3 reads CASSVGTGEQYF. The CDR3, as DNA: TGTGCCAGCAGCGTGGGGACGGGAGAGCAGTACTTC.

The chain carries TRBV28 and TRBJ1-1; D gene uncertain. CDR1 is MDHEN, CDR2 SYDVKM, per germline. V dropped 9 bases and J dropped 6 bases, with 11 bases sitting between them. The length of the CDR3 is 11 residues. Here the CDR3 DNA reads TGTGCCAGTTACAAGATCCCTGAAGCTTTCTTT. It encodes CASYKIPEAFF.

The chain is built from TRBV19 and TRBJ2-7; 7 nucleotides align to TRBD2. J was trimmed by 6 bases and V by 8 bases; bases with no gene match: 13. Germline values: CDR1 LNHDA, CDR2 SQIVND (reference sequence). This CDR3 spans 14 amino acids. The CDR3 DNA reads TGTGCCAGTCGCCGAACTAGCGAGGTCCCCGAGCAGTACTTC. Protein product: CASRRTSEVPEQYF.

The chain recombines TRBV28 with TRBJ1-2; D perhaps matches TRBD1 (5 bases). Germline CDR1 and CDR2: MDHEN and SYDVKM. Trimming stripped 7 bases from V and 8 bases from J, with 14 bases between. The CDR3 sequence is 12 residues long. DNA for the CDR3: TGTGCCAGCACGGACCCGGCAGGGGGCTACACCTTC. Amino acid sequence: CASTDPAGGYTF.

V is TRBV7-2 and J is TRBJ2-7, with 7 bases lining up with TRBD2. V lost 5 bases and J lost 1; bases outside the gene matches: 11. The CDR3 extends over 16 amino acids. CDR1 and CDR2 (germline): SGHTA, FQGNSA. In DNA form, the CDR3 reads TGTGCCAGCAGCAACCGCTTGGGTAGCGGGTCCTACGAGCAGTACTTC. Translated, it gives CASSNRLGSGSYEQYF. Together with reference TRBV7-2 and TRBJ2-7, the CDR3 gives the full variable domain: GAGVSQSPSNKVTEKGKDVELRCDPISGHTALYWYRQSLGQGLEFLIYFQGNSAPDKSGLPSDRFSAERTGGSVSTLTIQRTQQEDSAVYLCASSNRLGSGSYEQYFGPGTRLTVT.

This chain uses TRBV2 with TRBJ1-2, with 7 bases aligning to TRBD1. The CDR3 consists of 14 residues. CDR1 and CDR2 (germline): SNHLY, FYNNEI. J lost 6 bases, V lost 5 bases, and 9 bases had no gene match. CDR3 nucleotides: TGTGCCAGCAGTCCCGACAGGGTGTGGGATGGCTACACCTTC. It codes for CASSPDRVWDGYTF.

There are a few counts of this clone. V and J are TRBV7-9 and TRBJ2-2; D is unclear. The CDR3 extends over 17 amino acids. V was clipped by 3 bases and J by 1 base, with 15 bases between them. Germline V gives CDR1 SEHNR, CDR2 FQNEAQ (reference sequence). This CDR3 reads CASSFYRTRQNTGELFF. In DNA form, the CDR3 reads TGTGCCAGCAGCTTTTACCGGACCAGACAGAACACCGGGGAGCTGTTTTTT.

V and J are TRBV7-6 and TRBJ2-6; no clear D gene. Per germline, CDR1 SGHVS and CDR2 FNYEAQ. The V gene lost 5 bases and the J gene lost 2 bases, with 7 bases spanning the gap. This CDR3 spans 14 amino acids. Written as DNA, the CDR3 is TGTGCCAGCAGCCCCCAGACTGGGGCCAACGTCCTGACTTTC. As protein: CASSPQTGANVLTF.

The chain is built from TRBV11-3 and TRBJ2-1, with 12 bases lining up with TRBD2. The CDR3 is made up of 19 amino acids. CDR1 and CDR2 from the germline V gene are SGHNT and YENEEA. V was clipped by 0 bases and J by 8 bases; unmatched bases: 14. This chain's CDR3 is CASSLDTLAGGPKVYEQFF. The CDR3, as DNA: TGTGCCAGCAGCTTAGATACGCTAGCGGGAGGGCCTAAGGTATATGAGCAGTTCTTC.

The gene calls are TRBV5-1 and TRBJ2-1; 8 positions agree with TRBD1. V was pared by 4 bases and J by 8 bases, with 11 bases of the junction left unmatched. From germline, CDR1 is SGHRS and CDR2 YFSETQ. The CDR3 is 15 amino acids. This CDR3 is CASSNGQGRSHEQFF. The CDR3 DNA is TGCGCCAGCAGCAATGGACAGGGAAGGTCCCATGAGCAGTTCTTC.

Remarks on this clone: One end of the junction is discordant with germline, which a read error may explain. J is TRBJ2-1 and V is TRBV7-7; TRBD2 agrees at 15 bases. CDR1 and CDR2 (germline): SSHAT, FNYEAQ (reference sequence). This CDR3 comprises 22 residues. CDR3 DNA sequence: TGTGCTAGCAGCCTATTCAGGACTAGCGGGAGGGCCCAAGTACGCTCCTACAATGAGCAGTTCTTC. This codes for CASSLFRTSGRAQVRSYNEQFF.

This chain links TRBV11-2 with TRBJ2-2; D perhaps matches TRBD2 (6 bases). The CDR3 consists of 15 residues. The germline CDR1 and CDR2 sequences are SGHAT and FQNNGV. Between the trimmed V and J ends, which lost 1 base and 6 bases, there was a span of 12 bases. The CDR3, as DNA: TGTGCCAGCAGCTTAGTTGGGACTGCCGCCGGGGAGCTGTTTTTT. It translates to CASSLVGTAAGELFF.

This sequence joins TRBV15 and TRBJ2-7; 8 bases agree with TRBD1. J gave up 4 bases and V 3 bases, and 8 bases lay outside the gene matches. The CDR3 runs to 15 residues. In germline, CDR1 is LNHNV, CDR2 YYDKDF (reference sequence). This CDR3 is CATSRTGQGGYEQYF. DNA of the CDR3: TGTGCCACCAGCAGGACCGGACAGGGAGGTTACGAGCAGTACTTC.

This chain links TRBV28 with TRBJ1-3; TRBD1 agrees at 11 bases. The V and J ends lost 7 bases and 2 bases, in that order; junction bases with no gene match: 13. The germline V gene has CDR1 MDHEN and CDR2 SYDVKM. The CDR3 totals 18 residues. In DNA, the CDR3 is TGTGCCAGCACCCCTCCGGGACAGGGGGTTTTGGCTGGAAACACCATATATTTT. It specifies CASTPPGQGVLAGNTIYF.

The chain combines TRBV19 with TRBJ1-5; TRBD1 might be the D (5 bases). Trimming shortened V by 4 bases and J by 7 bases, and 14 bases separated the two germline ends. This CDR3 region has 14 residues. Germline values: CDR1 LNHDA, CDR2 SQIVND (reference sequence). The CDR3: CASSTDTSAQPQHF. Here the CDR3 DNA reads TGTGCCAGTAGTACGGACACCAGCGCCCAGCCCCAGCATTTT.

This chain links TRBV11-1 with TRBJ2-3, with a possible D match to TRBD1 (5 bases). Germline CDR1 reads SGHAT; CDR2 reads FQDESV (reference sequence). The CDR3 sequence is 15 residues long. V was pared by 5 bases and J by 0 bases, with 12 bases between. CDR3 coding DNA: TGTGCCAGCAGCCCATCGACAGCTAGCACAGATACGCAGTATTTT. Translated, it gives CASSPSTASTDTQYF.

This clone was counted ten times or more. The chain is built from TRBV28 and TRBJ2-6; D is unclear. Germline CDR1 reads MDHEN; CDR2 reads SYDVKM. CDR3 length equals 13 residues. V was pared by 6 bases and J by 4 bases, with 7 bases between. CDR3 sequence (DNA): TGTGCCAGCAGACCCCCGGGGGCCAACGTCCTGACTTTC. This translates into CASRPPGANVLTF.

V usage is TRBV19 and J usage is TRBJ1-2, with D tentatively TRBD1 (6 bases). The germline CDR1 and CDR2 sequences are LNHDA and SQIVND (reference sequence). The V end lost 7 bases, the J end lost 3 bases, and 15 bases lay between the germline ends. The CDR3 is 14 amino acids. The chain's CDR3 is CASNGGQSYYGYTF. The DNA of the CDR3 is TGTGCCAGTAACGGAGGACAGTCATACTATGGCTACACCTTC. Variable domain in full (rest from reference TRBV19 and TRBJ1-2): DGGITQSPKYLFRKEGQNVTLSCEQNLNHDAMYWYRQDPGQGLRLIYYSQIVNDFQKGDIAEGYSVSREKKESFPLTVTSAQKNPTAFYLCASNGGQSYYGYTFGSGTRLTVV.